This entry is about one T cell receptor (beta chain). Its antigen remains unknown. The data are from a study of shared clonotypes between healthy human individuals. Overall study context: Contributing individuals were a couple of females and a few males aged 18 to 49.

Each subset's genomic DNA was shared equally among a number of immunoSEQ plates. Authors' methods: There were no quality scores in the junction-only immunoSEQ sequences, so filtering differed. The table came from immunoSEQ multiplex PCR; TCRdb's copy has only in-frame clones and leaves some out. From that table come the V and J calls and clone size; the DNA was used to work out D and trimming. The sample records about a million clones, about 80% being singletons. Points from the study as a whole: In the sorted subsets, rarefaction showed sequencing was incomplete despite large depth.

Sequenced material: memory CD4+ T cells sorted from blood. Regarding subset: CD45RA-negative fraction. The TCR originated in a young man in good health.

This CDR3 reads CAWSLEIGEQFF. The DNA of the CDR3 is TGTGCCTGGAGTCTTGAGATCGGTGAGCAGTTCTTC. The chain recombines TRBV30 with TRBJ2-1; the D is unclear. This CDR3 has 12 amino acids. CDR1 and CDR2 (germline): GTSNPN, SVGIG (reference sequence). Trimming stripped 2 bases from V and 9 bases from J, with 11 bases between.